This T cell receptor (beta chain) emerged from a study of T cell responses to AZD1222 COVID-19 vaccine. As for this clone: Its antigen is not known.

This CDR3 is 15 amino acids long. The ends lost 2 bases at V and 7 bases at J; junction bases unmatched: 11. CDR1 is SGHKS and CDR2 is YYEKEE in the germline V gene (reference sequence). Only in-frame clones appear in the TCRdb table, and some are missing; sequencing was by immunoSEQ multiplex PCR. The table has 80,000 or so clones, under 95% seen once. Study observations and caveats: CD4 TCRs associated with vaccination spanned spike, dominating at 160-218 and 743-854. The donors showed a predominance of white British ancestry and of females, with possible underestimation of clonal diversity. Targets within unmutated variant regions were reportedly found for nearly half of spike-specific TCRs.

The sequencing used peripheral blood, collected on day 0 of MenACWY control vaccination. The chain carries TRBV5-5 and TRBJ1-2; 7 positions match TRBD1. This clonotype was sampled from an adult in good health. CDR3 sequence reads: CASSLGDRVLTGYTF. The CDR3 DNA reads TGTGCCAGCAGCTTAGGAGACAGGGTTTTGACTGGCTACACCTTC.